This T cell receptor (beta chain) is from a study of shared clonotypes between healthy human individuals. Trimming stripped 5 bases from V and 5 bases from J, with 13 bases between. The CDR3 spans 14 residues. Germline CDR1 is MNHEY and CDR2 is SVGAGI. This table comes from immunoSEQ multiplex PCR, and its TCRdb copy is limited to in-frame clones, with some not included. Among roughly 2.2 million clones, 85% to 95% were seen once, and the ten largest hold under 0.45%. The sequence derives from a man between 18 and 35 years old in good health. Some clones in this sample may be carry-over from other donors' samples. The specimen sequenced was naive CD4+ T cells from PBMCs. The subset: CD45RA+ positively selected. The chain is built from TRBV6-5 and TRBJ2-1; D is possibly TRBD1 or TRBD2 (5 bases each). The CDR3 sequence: CASSQNGDHNEQFF. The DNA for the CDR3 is TGTGCCAGCAGTCAAAACGGGGACCACAATGAGCAGTTCTTC.